This entry concerns a single T cell receptor beta chain. Its antigen is currently unknown. PCR primers comprised 60 Vbeta and 13 Jbeta primers. Sequencing was performed with immunoSEQ multiplex PCR; in TCRdb, only in-frame clones are kept and a portion is missing. The repertoire holds 160,000 or so clones, with approximately 72% as singletons. The entry originates in a study of cytomegalovirus exposure and HLA in healthy donors. Study-wide results and limits: After further analysis at a later stage, around 17,000 TCR beta sequences were associated with HLA alleles at 0.05 false discovery rate. A later analysis found most CMV-associated TCR beta chains apparently HLA-restricted. In vitro experiments confirmed that a few CMV-associated chains were specific for CMV antigens. In an earlier analysis, most TCR beta V segments were productive about 87% or about 30% of the time.

Germline assignment: CDR1 MNHNY and CDR2 SVGAGI (reference sequence). There are 11 residues in the CDR3. With 2 bases removed from V and 8 bases from J, the gap between germline ends came to 3 bases. The specimen was PBMCs. This rearrangement joins TRBV6-6 to TRBJ2-2; no definite D call. The sequence was collected from a human donor in good health. The CDR3 DNA reads as TGTGCCAGCAGTTACCAGGGGGAGCTGTTTTTT. Residues: CASSYQGELFF.